A selection of T cell receptor beta chains follows, all from one sample in a study of blood T cell repertoires in COVID-19. Profiling relied on immunoSEQ multiplex PCR, and the TCRdb table lists in-frame clones only, not all of them. The sample comprises roughly 280,000 clones, approximately 89% of which are singletons, and 2.5% to 3% rests with the top ten. Sequenced material: PBMCs or T cells enriched from blood (not recorded which). The receptors stem from a man aged 40-49 years who had been exposed to COVID-19. Each CDR3 is given with its conserved first and last residue. The order of the fields is D gene, clone size, CDR3 length, J gene, V gene, CDR3 protein, CDR3 DNA. The D gene is left open where the match is weak. Clone size is given for some rows only: seen once, a few or many times, or a class if the clone is expanded.

>-|-|14|TRBJ1-2|TRBV5-8
CASRHKGGHYGYTF
TGTGCCAGCAGGCATAAAGGGGGACACTATGGCTACACCTTC
>-|-|12|TRBJ1-1|TRBV12-3/TRBV12-4
CASSLQNTEAFF
TGTGCCAGCAGCTTACAGAACACTGAAGCTTTCTTT
>TRBD2|-|14|TRBJ2-7|TRBV27
CASGQSGRASEQYF
TGTGCCAGCGGACAAAGCGGGAGGGCCTCCGAGCAGTACTTC
>TRBD1|-|14|TRBJ2-7|TRBV27
CASSIFPTGREQYF
TGTGCCAGCAGTATATTCCCGACAGGGCGGGAGCAGTACTTC
>-|-|15|TRBJ1-4|TRBV5-1
CASSPTGAISEKLFF
TGCGCCAGCAGCCCCACTGGGGCGATAAGTGAAAAACTGTTTTTT
>-|-|16|TRBJ1-3|TRBV19
CASSIWGRLGGNTIYF
TGTGCCAGTAGTATCTGGGGCAGGCTGGGGGGAAACACCATATATTTT
>-|-|14|TRBJ2-7|TRBV29-1
CSVLSRWGDYEQYF
TGCAGCGTCCTTTCCCGTTGGGGGGATTACGAGCAGTACTTC
>TRBD1|once|13|TRBJ1-1|TRBV28
CASSPPTGTEAFF
TGTGCCAGCAGTCCCCCGACAGGGACTGAAGCTTTCTTT
>-|-|14|TRBJ1-1|TRBV19
CASSIRGGGTEAFF
TGTGCCAGTAGTATAAGGGGAGGAGGCACTGAAGCTTTCTTT
>-|-|12|TRBJ1-4|TRBV2
CASSRQNEKLFF
TGTGCCAGCAGTCGACAGAATGAAAAACTGTTTTTT
>-|once|12|TRBJ1-1|TRBV19
CASSRGGTEAFF
TGTGCCAGTAGTAGGGGAGGGACTGAAGCTTTCTTT
>-|-|12|TRBJ2-3|TRBV28
CATKEGRDTQYF
TGTGCCACTAAGGAGGGCCGGGATACGCAGTATTTT
>TRBD2|-|16|TRBJ2-2|TRBV28
CASLNNGLADTGELFF
TGTGCCAGCCTGAATAACGGACTAGCCGACACCGGGGAGCTGTTTTTT
>-|-|14|TRBJ1-2|TRBV25-1
CATKTDSLPYGYTF
TGTGCCACCAAGACGGATAGCCTCCCCTATGGCTACACCTTC
>-|-|14|TRBJ2-1|TRBV24-1
CATSAGRSANEQFF
TGTGCCACCAGTGCAGGCAGGTCAGCCAATGAGCAGTTCTTC
>TRBD1|-|14|TRBJ2-3|TRBV18
CASSPGQGADTQYF
TGTGCCAGCTCACCGGGACAGGGGGCAGATACGCAGTATTTT
>-|-|16|TRBJ2-1|TRBV6-5
CASSSTTGSAYNEQFF
TGTGCCAGCAGTTCCACAACAGGGTCAGCCTACAATGAGCAGTTCTTC
>TRBD1|-|14|TRBJ1-1|TRBV18
CASSKTPGGTEAFF
TGTGCCAGCTCAAAGACCCCAGGGGGCACTGAAGCTTTCTTT
>-|-|16|TRBJ1-2|TRBV10-3
CAISESEALWNYGYTF
TGTGCCATCAGTGAGTCAGAGGCTTTGTGGAACTATGGCTACACCTTC
>-|-|13|TRBJ1-5|TRBV12-3/TRBV12-4
CASSLGYNQPQHF
TGTGCCAGCAGTTTGGGCTACAATCAGCCCCAGCATTTT
>TRBD2|-|15|TRBJ2-2|TRBV30
CAWSIAGGPTGELFF
TGTGCCTGGAGTATAGCGGGAGGCCCCACCGGGGAGCTGTTTTTT
>TRBD1|-|17|TRBJ1-1|TRBV3-1/TRBV3-2
CASSPDRAPFSVAEAFF
TGTGCCAGCAGCCCGGACAGGGCGCCCTTTTCTGTTGCTGAAGCTTTCTTT
>TRBD1|-|13|TRBJ1-2|TRBV29-1
CSGWTGANYGYTF
TGCAGCGGGTGGACAGGGGCCAACTATGGCTACACCTTC
>-|-|14|TRBJ1-6|TRBV6-5
CASNQGSYNSPLHF
TGTGCCAGCAACCAGGGATCCTATAATTCACCCCTCCACTTT